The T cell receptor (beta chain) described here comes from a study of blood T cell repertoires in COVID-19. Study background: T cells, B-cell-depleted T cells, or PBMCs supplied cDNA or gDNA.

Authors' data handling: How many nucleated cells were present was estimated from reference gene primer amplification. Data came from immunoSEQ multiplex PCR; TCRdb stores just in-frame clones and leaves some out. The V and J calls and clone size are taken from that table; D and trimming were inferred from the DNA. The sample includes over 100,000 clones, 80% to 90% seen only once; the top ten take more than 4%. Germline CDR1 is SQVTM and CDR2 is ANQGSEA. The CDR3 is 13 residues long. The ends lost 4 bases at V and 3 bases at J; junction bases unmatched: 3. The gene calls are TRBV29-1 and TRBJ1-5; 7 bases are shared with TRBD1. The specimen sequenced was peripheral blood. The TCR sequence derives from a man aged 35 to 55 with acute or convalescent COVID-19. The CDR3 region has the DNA TGCAGCGTTGGGGACAGCTACAATCAGCCCCAGCATTTT. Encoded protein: CSVGDSYNQPQHF.